This T cell receptor beta chain comes out of a study of blood T cell repertoires in COVID-19. Germline V gene lookup returns CDR1 GTSNPN and CDR2 SVGIG (reference sequence). CDR3 length: 12 amino acids. Deletions cut 3 bases from V and 1 base from J, with 6 bases between. Profiling relied on immunoSEQ multiplex PCR, and the TCRdb table lists in-frame clones only, not all of them. The table has 50,000 to 55,000 clones, approximately 85% seen once. J is TRBJ1-1 and V is TRBV30; D unresolved. This receptor was obtained from a man aged 55 to 70 with acute or convalescent COVID-19. Material for sequencing was peripheral blood. In DNA form, the CDR3 reads TGTGCCTGGAGGGCGGGGAACACTGAAGCTTTCTTT. It codes for CAWRAGNTEAFF.